Listed below are T cell receptor beta chains from one sample, sequenced in a study of yellow fever vaccine responses in identical twins. MiXCR was run by TCRdb on the RT-PCR reads, yielding one entry per CDR3 protein. The table includes approximately 2,000 distinct CDR3 sequences, around 33% detected once. The sample was T cells from blood (PBMCs), unsorted or a sorted subset (not recorded which), taken before or after yellow fever vaccination (not recorded which). The receptors originated from a woman younger than 30 who received the yellow fever vaccine. CDR3s include the opening cysteine and the closing phenylalanine or tryptophan. Clone size is given for some rows only: seen once, a few or many times, or a class if the clone is expanded.

cdr3_aa: CSAPGLAGGGLDNEQFF
v_call: TRBV20-1
clone_size: .

cdr3_aa: CANAVSEGDTGELFF
v_call: TRBV10-3
clone_size: .

cdr3_aa: CATSDLGQGSYNEQFF
v_call: TRBV24-1
clone_size: .

cdr3_aa: CATSDVSPGGPNEQFF
v_call: TRBV24-1
clone_size: .

cdr3_aa: CASSRSDRVYGYTF
v_call: TRBV3-1
clone_size: .

cdr3_aa: CSVFQGSDTQYF
v_call: TRBV29-1
clone_size: .

cdr3_aa: CASSREWRSPLHF
v_call: TRBV7-9
clone_size: few

cdr3_aa: CATSDEAYQETQYF
v_call: TRBV24-1
clone_size: .

cdr3_aa: CASSQQFWGGDEQYF
v_call: TRBV4-2
clone_size: .

cdr3_aa: CASIQGRWADTQYF
v_call: TRBV11-3
clone_size: large

cdr3_aa: CASSEHRGAYEQYF
v_call: TRBV25-1
clone_size: .

cdr3_aa: CAIQGGTSNTGELFF
v_call: TRBV6-2/TRBV6-3
clone_size: few

cdr3_aa: CASTPNRGSSYEQYF
v_call: TRBV4-2
clone_size: large

cdr3_aa: CSVEVTGPTYEQYF
v_call: TRBV29-1
clone_size: .

cdr3_aa: CASSLGAGYEQYF
v_call: TRBV7-6
clone_size: .

cdr3_aa: CASSWGPDEQFF
v_call: TRBV11-3
clone_size: .

cdr3_aa: CASSPYGNQPQHF
v_call: TRBV18
clone_size: .

cdr3_aa: CASSYGEESTQYF
v_call: TRBV6-2/TRBV6-3
clone_size: .

cdr3_aa: CASSDFRGNEQFF
v_call: TRBV2
clone_size: few

cdr3_aa: CASIPPRHNEQFF
v_call: TRBV23-1
clone_size: .

cdr3_aa: CASSPWPSANEQFF
v_call: TRBV18
clone_size: .

cdr3_aa: CASSTGVGGEQFF
v_call: TRBV11-2
clone_size: few